This T cell receptor (beta chain) was documented in a study of PD-1 blockade in classical Hodgkin lymphoma. Documented time point: cycle 4 day 1 (C4D1), after 6 weeks of nivolumab. There was relapse after autologous stem cell transplantation in every patient, and there was variation in brentuximab vedotin exposure. In germline, CDR1 is SGHTA, CDR2 FQGTGA. Trimming pared 5 bases from V and 3 bases from J, leaving 16 bases between. The CDR3 consists of 16 residues. Sequencing used immunoSEQ multiplex PCR; TCRdb keeps in-frame clones, though not all of them. Among around 50,000 clones, around 89% were seen once, and the ten largest hold around 14%.

This chain joins TRBV7-3 and TRBJ2-2, with D possibly called TRBD1 or TRBD2 (6 bases each). This TCR was recovered from a human donor with classical Hodgkin lymphoma. Sequenced material: peripheral blood mononuclear cells (PBMCs), taken before the fourth cycle of nivolumab. The CDR3 region is CASSPHPGADTGELFF. The CDR3 nucleotides read TGTGCCAGCAGCCCTCATCCGGGGGCGGACACCGGGGAGCTGTTTTTT.